The TCR beta chain under discussion was sequenced for a study of T cell responses to AZD1222 COVID-19 vaccine (dated by TCRdb to the early 2020s). About the investigation overall: A total of over 230 trial participants underwent TCR sequencing, of whom 207 received two doses of AZD1222 and about 25 received two doses of the MenACWY control vaccine. Trial participants were enrolled by age into 18-55, 56-69 and 70-plus year subgroups, with approximately 150, 28 and 58 TCR-sequenced participants respectively.

The CDR3 regions of human TCRbeta chains were analyzed by immunosequencing. The study's processing was this. Repertoire TCRs were checked for matches against a reference library of SARS-CoV-2-specific TCRs that had been generated using the MIRA antigen-specificity platform. Breadth was defined as the fraction of unique TCRs that were SARS-CoV-2-associated, and depth was defined as the fraction of total T cells that were SARS-CoV-2-associated. Using the MIRA data, each spike-specific TCR was mapped to the spike region that the TCR reacts to and placed in a CD4 or CD8 class. Log10-transformed breadth and depth values were compared by one-way ANOVA with Sidak's multiple comparisons tests. TCRdb mirrors the immuneACCESS table, restricted to in-frame sequences. Some clones are absent from its copies; in checked studies, under half trace to an unresolved V gene, and the reason for the others is unknown. Clone size and V and J calls were adopted from that table, with D and trimming inferred from the DNA. The sample data list about 98,000 clones, and around nine tenths of these were observed just once. The ten biggest clones cover over 9% of the sample.

Beyond this particular receptor, the publication reports: The whole spike protein was spanned by vaccine-associated CD4 TCRs, and dominant responses were seen in regions 160-218 and 743-854. The 56-69-year group was small, and its depth increase did not reach significance, likely because of low power. After two AZD1222 doses, both the breadth and the depth of spike-specific TCRs were significantly higher than at day 0 and than in MenACWY recipients. Because no samples from the day 14 peak response were available, repertoires could be characterized only after the peak T cell response. Participants were mostly white British, with more females than males. The authors suggested clonal diversity may have been underestimated. Reportedly, almost half of the unique spike-specific TCRs recognized epitopes lying outside the regions that are mutated in the B.1.351 and B.1.1.7 variants. Conclusions about previously exposed vaccinees were limited because only 6 or 7 AZD1222 recipients were SARS-CoV-2 seropositive at baseline.

The time point label on this specimen signifies: baseline before first vaccination. This specimen's treatment or condition label, per the study, means: meningococcal conjugate vaccine given as trial control. Vaccinee samples were obtained from the UK trials COV001 and COV002, which included a single-blind randomized controlled phase 2/3 trial of AZD1222 (ChAdOx1 nCoV-19) in healthy adults. For TCRbeta chain sequencing, PBMC samples from trial participants were taken at day 0 and at day 28 after the second dose. Turning to this clone: Its antigen is not yet known. No base quality values were provided; no much bigger clone lies one nucleotide off.

Trimming at the junction amounts to 5 bases on V and 2 bases on J, and the germline ends lie 14 bases apart. The CDR1 and CDR2 encoded by the germline V gene (reference sequence) are SGHNT and YYREEE. Spanning cysteine to phenylalanine, the CDR3 consists of 14 amino acids. This entry keeps only the CDR3 DNA: 42 bases, framed from base 1. The receptor's source is an adult in good health. The source was peripheral blood, collected on day 0 of MenACWY control vaccination. The rearrangement joined TRBV5-4 to TRBJ2-7; TRBD2 is a weak D gene call, 7 bases matching. The nucleotide sequence reads TGTGCCAGCAGTTTCGGGGGGCGAACCTACGAGCAGTACTTC. Its protein product is CASSFGGRTYEQYF.